Listed below are T cell receptor beta chains from one sample, sequenced in a study of T cells in Graves' hyperthyroidism and ophthalmopathy. TCRdb re-called the multiplex PCR reads with MiXCR, one entry per CDR3 protein. The table lists about 610,000 distinct CDR3 sequences, over 12% of them singletons. What was sequenced was blood. Receptors were obtained from a woman aged 40 to 50 with Graves' ophthalmopathy. The CDR3 runs from the conserved cysteine through the conserved F or W. The D gene is left open where the match is weak. The size entry is marked missing in some rows and otherwise reads once, few, many or a size class.

abundance | j_gene | d_gene | v_gene | CDR3nt | CDR3aa
many | TRBJ2-2 | TRBD1 | TRBV24-1 | TGTGCCACCAGTGATTCCAGAGGACAGGGTTTGAACACCGGGGAGCTGTTTTTT | CATSDSRGQGLNTGELFF
- | TRBJ1-1 | - | TRBV6-2/TRBV6-3 | TGTGCCAGCAGTTACGCGGGGGCGGGCACTGAAGCTTTCTTT | CASSYAGAGTEAFF
many | TRBJ1-6 | TRBD1 | TRBV6-5 | TGTGCCAGCAGTTACTCGACAGGGGACAATTCACCCCTCCACTTT | CASSYSTGDNSPLHF
many | TRBJ2-7 | TRBD1 | TRBV2 | TGTGCCAGCAGGAGGGACAGGGGTCAATCCTACGAGCAGTACTTC | CASRRDRGQSYEQYF
- | TRBJ2-7 | - | TRBV6-1 | TGTGCCAGCAGTGAGACACAGTTCATCTACGAGCAGTACTTC | CASSETQFIYEQYF
few | TRBJ2-7 | - | TRBV20-1 | TGCAGTGCTAGAGATTCGGTTACACTTTTCTACGAGCAGTACTTC | CSARDSVTLFYEQYF
- | TRBJ2-7 | - | TRBV6-1 | TGTGCCACCAGTGAGAACCGGGACACCCGGGGCGAGCAGTACTTC | CATSENRDTRGEQYF
few | TRBJ2-3 | - | TRBV9 | TGTGCCAGCAGCGCGGGGAGTGACAGAGATACGCAGTATTTT | CASSAGSDRDTQYF
few | TRBJ2-1 | TRBD2 | TRBV20-1 | TGCAGTGCTAGAGCGGAGGGACTAGGAGGATTCAATGAGCAGTTCTTC | CSARAEGLGGFNEQFF
- | TRBJ1-2 | - | TRBV29-1 | TGCAGCGTGGGACAAAGCTATGGCTACACCTTC | CSVGQSYGYTF
many | TRBJ2-5 | TRBD2 | TRBV5-1 | TGCGCCAGCAGCTTGACTAGCGGGAGGGAAGAGACCCAGTACTTC | CASSLTSGREETQYF
- | TRBJ2-7 | TRBD2 | TRBV5-6 | TGTGCCAGCAGCTATATTACTAGCGGGAGATCGAAGGTCTTAAACTACGAGCAGTACTTC | CASSYITSGRSKVLNYEQYF
many | TRBJ1-5 | - | TRBV12-3/TRBV12-4 | TGTGCCAGCAGTTTAGGACAGGCAGGTCAGCCCCAGCATTTT | CASSLGQAGQPQHF
many | TRBJ1-2 | - | TRBV7-9 | TGTGCCAGCGCTGGGCAGGCGAATGGCTACACCTTC | CASAGQANGYTF
many | TRBJ2-5 | - | TRBV18 | TGTGCCAGCTCACCAAGGGGTCTGGAGACCCAGTACTTC | CASSPRGLETQYF
many | TRBJ2-4 | - | TRBV4-2 | TGTGCCAGCAAACGGGAGCTGTCGGACATTCAGTACTTC | CASKRELSDIQYF
many | TRBJ2-7 | - | TRBV9 | TGTGCCAGCAGCCCTCGGGTCGGAACAGGTCCTACCTACGAGCAGTACTTC | CASSPRVGTGPTYEQYF
- | TRBJ2-7 | TRBD1 | TRBV7-3 | TGTGCCAGCAGCGGACAGACAGGGTACGAGCAGTACTTC | CASSGQTGYEQYF
few | TRBJ1-2 | - | TRBV2 | TGTGCCAGCAGTGCGCTCGTATCAGGGTTCCGTGGCTACACCTTC | CASSALVSGFRGYTF
many | TRBJ2-7 | TRBD2 | TRBV6-5 | TGTGCCAGCAGTTACTCGAATCTCGGCGGGAGCTACGAGCAGTACTTC | CASSYSNLGGSYEQYF
many | TRBJ2-2 | TRBD1 | TRBV2 | TGTGCCAGCAGTGAACTCGGACAGGACACCGGGGAGCTGTTTTTT | CASSELGQDTGELFF
many | TRBJ2-7 | TRBD2 | TRBV20-1 | TGCAGTGCTAGGGCTAGCGGAGGGTACGAGCAGTACTTC | CSARASGGYEQYF
many | TRBJ1-3 | - | TRBV11-3 | TGTGCCAGCAGCTTAGGGGGGACAAAGACTGGAAACACCATATATTTT | CASSLGGTKTGNTIYF
- | TRBJ2-5 | - | TRBV12-3/TRBV12-4 | TGTGCCAGCATCCGCACAGGATTGTCTGGAGAGACCCGGTACTTC | CASIRTGLSGETRYF
many | TRBJ2-7 | TRBD1 | TRBV5-1 | TGCGCCAGCAGCTTAGGACAGGGCGCGACCTACGAGCAGTACTTC | CASSLGQGATYEQYF
many | TRBJ1-5 | - | TRBV11-2 | TGTGCCAGCAGCTTAGGCCGGGGAACAGGTCAGCCCCAGCATTTT | CASSLGRGTGQPQHF
many | TRBJ2-7 | - | TRBV6-5 | TGTGCCAGCAGTTACTCCGCCAGTGTCCTCTACGAGCAGTACTTC | CASSYSASVLYEQYF
many | TRBJ1-5 | - | TRBV19 | TGTGCCAGTAGTAAATATCTGCTTCAGCCCCAGCATTTT | CASSKYLLQPQHF